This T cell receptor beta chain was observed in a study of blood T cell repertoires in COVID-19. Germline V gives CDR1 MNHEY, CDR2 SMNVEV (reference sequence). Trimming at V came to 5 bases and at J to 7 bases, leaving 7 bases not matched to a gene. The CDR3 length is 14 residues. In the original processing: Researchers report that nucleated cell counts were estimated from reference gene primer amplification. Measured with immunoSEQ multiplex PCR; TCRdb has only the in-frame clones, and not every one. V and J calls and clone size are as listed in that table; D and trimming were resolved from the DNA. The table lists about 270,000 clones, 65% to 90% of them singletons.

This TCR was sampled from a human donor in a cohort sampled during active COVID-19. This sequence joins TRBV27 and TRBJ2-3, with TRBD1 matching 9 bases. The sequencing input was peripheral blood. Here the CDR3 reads CASSMRTGDYTQYF. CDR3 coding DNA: TGTGCCAGCAGTATGAGGACAGGGGATTATACGCAGTATTTT.